This T cell receptor (beta chain) was sequenced for a study of T cells after yellow fever vaccination. Findings and caveats of the study: Contaminants from the bulk population, in the form of abundant clonotypes, could be found in FACS-sorted repertoires.

Making TCR cDNA involved 5'RACE template switching, which added UMIs and a universal primer site. TCRdb re-analysed the 5' RACE reads in MiXCR, keeping a single row per CDR3 protein. The sample carries about 170,000 distinct CDR3 sequences, around 10% recorded once. This clonotype occurred a few times. Its antigen is unknown. V was trimmed by 2 bases and J by 0 bases, leaving 8 bases between them. CDR1 and CDR2 from the germline V gene are MNHEY and SMNVEV (reference sequence). CDR3 length: 15 amino acids. V usage is TRBV27 and J usage is TRBJ1-3, with no clear D. This material consisted of CD8+ T cells sorted from PBMCs, taken 15 days after the yellow fever booster vaccination. The clonotype comes from a young man who received the YFV17D yellow fever vaccine. CDR3 in DNA: TGTGCCAGCAGTTTACTCCCAATCTCTGGAAACACCATATATTTT. This encodes CASSLLPISGNTIYF.